The clone carrying this T cell receptor beta chain was counted a single time. Different DNA sequences within this sample yield the same CDR3. Only in-frame clones appear in the TCRdb table, and some are missing; sequencing was by immunoSEQ multiplex PCR. There are approximately 2.3 million clones in the sample; approximately 93% occur only once, and about 0.39% lies in the top ten. V shed 0 bases, J shed 4 bases, and the junction held 5 bases outside the gene matches. The CDR3 covers 15 residues. The germline V gene encodes CDR1 SGDLS and CDR2 YYNGEE. Study donors comprised healthy, HIV-negative adults devoid of recent acute infection or vaccination. All the donors were Caucasian adults who lived in Nashville, Tennessee. Partitioning of CD4+ cells yielded a CD45RA+ naive subset and a CD45RA-negative memory subset. The record originates from a study of shared clonotypes between healthy human individuals.

The sequence came from a man aged 18 to 30 in good health. Some clones in this sample may be carry-over from other donors' samples. The sequenced material came from naive CD4+ T cells from PBMCs. Stated subset: CD45RA+ positively selected. This chain connects TRBV9 to TRBJ1-2, with 8 bases that match TRBD1. CDR3 in amino acids: CASSVVAGGAYGYTF. CDR3 DNA: TGTGCCAGCAGCGTAGTAGCAGGGGGCGCCTATGGCTACACCTTC.